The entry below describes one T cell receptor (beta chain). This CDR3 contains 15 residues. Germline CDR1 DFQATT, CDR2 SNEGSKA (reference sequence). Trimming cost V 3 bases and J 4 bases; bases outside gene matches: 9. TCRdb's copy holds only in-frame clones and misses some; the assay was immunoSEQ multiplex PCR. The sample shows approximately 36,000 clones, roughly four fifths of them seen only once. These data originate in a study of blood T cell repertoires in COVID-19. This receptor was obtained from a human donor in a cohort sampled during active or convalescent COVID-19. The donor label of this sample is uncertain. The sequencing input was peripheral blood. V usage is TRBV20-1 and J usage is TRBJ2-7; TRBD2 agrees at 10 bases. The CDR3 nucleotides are TGCAGTGCTAGTGGGGCTAGCGGGAGCGTATACGAGCAGTACTTC. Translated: CSASGASGSVYEQYF.